This is a list of T cell receptor beta chains from one sample in a study of blood T cell repertoires in COVID-19. Using immunoSEQ multiplex PCR, the repertoire was profiled, and TCRdb retains in-frame clones only, with some absent. The sample carries about 250,000 clones, about nine tenths recorded once. Material for sequencing was PBMCs or T cells enriched from blood (not recorded which). These receptors originate from a woman in her 50s who had recovered from COVID-19. The CDR3 runs from the conserved cysteine through the conserved F or W. A D gene is named only where the DNA matches it firmly. Clone size is shown for a subset of rows, as once, few, many or a class of expanded clone.

clone_size | d_call | j_call | v_call | cdr3_nt | cdr3_aa
many | - | TRBJ2-7 | TRBV11-2 | TGTGCCAGCAGCTCACTAAGACCGCCCTCGGAGGGGCGCGAGCAGTACTTC | CASSSLRPPSEGREQYF
few | TRBD2 | TRBJ2-1 | TRBV7-3 | TGTGCCAGCAGCCGGACTAGCGGGATTCGCGACAATGAGCAGTTCTTC | CASSRTSGIRDNEQFF
once | TRBD1 | TRBJ2-4 | TRBV18 | TGTGCCAGCCGGTCCGCACAGGGGAAAAACATTCAGTACTTC | CASRSAQGKNIQYF
- | - | TRBJ1-5 | TRBV30 | TGTGCCTGGAGTGTAGCATGGGGGGATAGCAATCAGCCCCAGCATTTT | CAWSVAWGDSNQPQHF
- | - | TRBJ2-7 | TRBV28 | TGTGCCAGCAGTCCCGGGGACAACCGTTACGAGCAGTACTTC | CASSPGDNRYEQYF
- | - | TRBJ1-3 | TRBV30 | TGTGCCTGGAGTACAGGGAATTCGGGAAACACCATATATTTT | CAWSTGNSGNTIYF
once | - | TRBJ1-4 | TRBV18 | TGTGCCAGCTCAAGCGACAGTGCAACTAATGAAAAACTGTTTTTT | CASSSDSATNEKLFF
- | TRBD1 | TRBJ1-1 | TRBV6-2/TRBV6-3 | TGTGCCAGCAGTTCCGCCGGACAGGTGAACACTGAAGCTTTCTTT | CASSSAGQVNTEAFF
- | - | TRBJ2-5 | TRBV4-3 | TGCGCCAGCAGCCAAGATGGGACCCCGGGGAGGGAGACCCAGTACTTC | CASSQDGTPGRETQYF
- | - | TRBJ1-5 | TRBV27 | TGTGCCAGCAGTTTCAGGGAGGATCAGCCCCAGCATTTT | CASSFREDQPQHF
- | - | TRBJ1-1 | TRBV29-1 | TGCAGCGTTGAATTGGCGAACACTGAAGCTTTCTTT | CSVELANTEAFF
- | - | TRBJ1-5 | TRBV7-2 | TGTGCCAGCAGCTTAGACTATCAGCCCCAGCATTTT | CASSLDYQPQHF
- | TRBD1 | TRBJ2-1 | TRBV7-3 | TGTGCCAGCAGCTTAATTGTCTCGGGGACAGGGCAGGACAATGAGCAGTTCTTC | CASSLIVSGTGQDNEQFF
once | TRBD2 | TRBJ2-1 | TRBV14 | TGTGCCAGCAGCCCAGGACTAGCGGGCCGCAAGCAGTTCTTC | CASSPGLAGRKQFF
- | - | TRBJ2-2 | TRBV15 | TGTGCCACCAGCAGAGATGTTTCAGGCTTCGCCGGCACCGGGGAGCTGTTTTTT | CATSRDVSGFAGTGELFF
- | - | TRBJ2-7 | TRBV7-9 | TGTGCCAGCAGCTCCGGGGCCTACGAGCAGTACTTC | CASSSGAYEQYF
- | TRBD2 | TRBJ2-2 | TRBV5-5 | TGTGCCAGCAGCTTGGTTCGGCTAGCGGGAGCTTTCAACACCGGGGAGCTGTTTTTT | CASSLVRLAGAFNTGELFF
- | TRBD2 | TRBJ2-5 | TRBV7-3 | TGTGCCAGCAGCCCAAACGCCGGGAGGATAGAGACCCAGTACTTC | CASSPNAGRIETQYF
- | TRBD2 | TRBJ2-7 | TRBV6-2/TRBV6-3 | TGTGCCAGCAGTAAGAGACTAGCGGGAGCCCACGAGCAGTACTTC | CASSKRLAGAHEQYF
- | TRBD2 | TRBJ2-1 | TRBV28 | TGTGCCGCCACCATAGCGGGAGACTCCTACAATGAGCAGTTCTTC | CAATIAGDSYNEQFF
- | TRBD1 | TRBJ2-7 | TRBV24-1 | TGTGCCACCAGTGATATCCTCGGACAGGGGATCAACGAGCAGTACTTC | CATSDILGQGINEQYF
- | TRBD2 | TRBJ2-1 | TRBV6-5 | TGTGCCAGCAGTTACGGACTAGCGGAAAACAATGAGCAGTTCTTC | CASSYGLAENNEQFF
- | - | TRBJ1-2 | TRBV28 | TGTGCCAGCAGTTCGGGTTACTATGGCTACACCTTC | CASSSGYYGYTF
- | - | TRBJ2-5 | TRBV7-9 | TGTGCCAGCACCCGAACTAGTGAAGAGACCCAGTACTTC | CASTRTSEETQYF
- | - | TRBJ2-7 | TRBV7-9 | TGTGCCAGCAGCTTAGCTGTAGCTTCCTACGAGCAGTACTTC | CASSLAVASYEQYF
- | TRBD2 | TRBJ2-2 | TRBV6-4 | TGTGCCAGCAGTCCTATAGCGGGAGTTAGAACCGGGGAGCTGTTTTTT | CASSPIAGVRTGELFF
- | - | TRBJ2-7 | TRBV5-1 | TGCGCCAGCAGCTTGGCCCCACAGGGTTACGAGCAGTACTTC | CASSLAPQGYEQYF
- | - | TRBJ1-5 | TRBV19 | TGTGCCAGTAGTATTCAGCCCATGGGGGGTCAGCCCCAGCATTTT | CASSIQPMGGQPQHF
many | TRBD1 | TRBJ2-7 | TRBV12-5 | TGTGCTCCCAGCGACAGGGCCTACGAGCAGTACTTC | CAPSDRAYEQYF
- | - | TRBJ2-3 | TRBV7-3 | TGTGCCAGCAGCTTAGGAAATAGGGGGACAGATACGCAGTATTTT | CASSLGNRGTDTQYF
- | - | TRBJ2-7 | TRBV5-1 | TGCGCCAGCAGCTTGGGGCAGGACTCCTACGAGCAGTACTTC | CASSLGQDSYEQYF
- | TRBD1 | TRBJ1-2 | TRBV28 | TGTGCCAGCAGTTCGGTGAGGGGGCGCGAGAATGGCTACACCTTC | CASSSVRGRENGYTF
- | - | TRBJ1-6 | TRBV28 | TGTGCCAGCAGAGATCGGAGTAATTCACCCCTCCACTTT | CASRDRSNSPLHF
- | - | TRBJ1-6 | TRBV28 | TGTGCCAGCAGTTTAGGGGCTAGCGGGCAAAGGTGGAATTCACCCCTCCACTTT | CASSLGASGQRWNSPLHF
- | - | TRBJ2-4 | TRBV29-1 | TGCAGCGTCCAAACAGGGATCATTCAGTACTTC | CSVQTGIIQYF